These 8 T cell receptor beta chains were all obtained from the same sample, sequenced in a study of Ad26.COV2.S vaccination and SARS-CoV-2 variants. Sequencing was performed with immunoSEQ multiplex PCR; in TCRdb, only in-frame clones are kept and a portion is missing. The sample holds a few hundred thousand clones, around nine tenths seen once. As to treatment: over 15 received Ad26.COV2.S at low or high dose, single or two shots; about 5 received placebo; per-sample allocation not given. The samples date from day 63 after the first vaccine or placebo injection. Here the sequenced sample was peripheral blood, taken in a trial of Ad26.COV2.S vaccine versus placebo. These receptors came from a person between 18 and 65 years old who received the Ad26.COV2.S COVID-19 vaccine or a placebo.

The chain employs TRBV5-1 and TRBJ2-5, with unresolved D. Germline CDR1 reads SGHRS; CDR2 reads YFSETQ. The CDR3 loop spans 12 amino acids. V was shortened by 2 bases and J by 3 bases, with 5 bases between the two germline ends. CDR3 loop: CASSFSEETQYF. CDR3 DNA sequence: TGCGCCAGCAGCTTTTCGGAAGAGACCCAGTACTTC.

V and J are TRBV2 and TRBJ1-2, with TRBD1 identical over 11 bases. This CDR3 has 16 residues. In germline, CDR1 is SNHLY, CDR2 FYNNEI. V lost 7 bases, J lost 0 bases, and 7 bases stayed unmatched. CDR3 DNA: TGTGCCAGCATCCCCGGACAGGGGGCGTCTAACTATGGCTACACCTTC. It translates to CASIPGQGASNYGYTF.

This clone was counted between two and nine times. The chain links TRBV4-2 to TRBJ1-4, with 8 bases fitting TRBD1. V shed 3 bases, J shed 11 bases, and the junction held 5 bases outside the gene matches. CDR1 is LGHNA, CDR2 YNFKEQ, per germline. This CDR3 spans 13 amino acids. Written as DNA, the CDR3 is TGTGCCAGCAGCCAGGAGACAGGGGAGAAACTGTTTTTT. This sequence encodes CASSQETGEKLFF.

The chain links TRBV4-1 to TRBJ2-5; 8 nucleotides align to TRBD1. Germline trimming cut 2 bases from V and 2 bases from J; bases unmatched to any gene: 1. The CDR3 has 14 residues. CDR1 MGHRA and CDR2 YSYEKL come from the germline V gene. This CDR3 is CASSQRTGQETQYF. CDR3 DNA: TGCGCCAGCAGCCAAAGGACAGGGCAAGAGACCCAGTACTTC.

This chain connects TRBV5-6 to TRBJ2-3, with 9 bases aligning to TRBD2. Germline-derived CDR1 and CDR2 are SGHDT and YYEEEE. The CDR3 has 15 amino acids. V lost 4 bases to trimming and J lost 5 bases; unmatched junction nucleotides: 8. The CDR3 reads CASSLIAGARDTQYF. The CDR3 bases are TGTGCCAGCAGCCTAATAGCGGGAGCCAGAGATACGCAGTATTTT.

This chain joins TRBV5-6 and TRBJ1-2; D uncertain. V was cut by 1 base and J by 6 bases, with 7 bases left in between. The CDR3 is made up of 12 amino acids. Germline lookup yields CDR1 SGHDT and CDR2 YYEEEE. Here the CDR3 reads CASSLLYHGYTF. CDR3 DNA: TGTGCCAGCAGCTTGCTATACCATGGCTACACCTTC.

The table lists this clone with a few counts. The rearrangement joins TRBV7-2 to TRBJ2-7; no reliable D call. Trimming removed 3 bases from V and 1 base from J, with 7 bases in between. Germline values: CDR1 SGHTA, CDR2 FQGNSA. The CDR3 covers 13 residues. In DNA, the CDR3 is TGTGCCAGCAGCTTCAAAGGGTCCTACGAGCAGTACGTC. Translation gives CASSFKGSYEQYV.

The J gene is TRBJ1-1, the V gene TRBV6-2 or TRBV6-3; D gene uncertain. Trimming removed 4 bases from V and 1 base from J, with 7 bases in between. CDR1 is MNHEY and CDR2 is SVGEGT in the germline V gene. The CDR3 contains 13 residues. CDR3 residues: CASSSRGNTEAFF. The CDR3 DNA is TGTGCCAGCAGTTCGCGGGGGAACACTGAAGCTTTCTTT.